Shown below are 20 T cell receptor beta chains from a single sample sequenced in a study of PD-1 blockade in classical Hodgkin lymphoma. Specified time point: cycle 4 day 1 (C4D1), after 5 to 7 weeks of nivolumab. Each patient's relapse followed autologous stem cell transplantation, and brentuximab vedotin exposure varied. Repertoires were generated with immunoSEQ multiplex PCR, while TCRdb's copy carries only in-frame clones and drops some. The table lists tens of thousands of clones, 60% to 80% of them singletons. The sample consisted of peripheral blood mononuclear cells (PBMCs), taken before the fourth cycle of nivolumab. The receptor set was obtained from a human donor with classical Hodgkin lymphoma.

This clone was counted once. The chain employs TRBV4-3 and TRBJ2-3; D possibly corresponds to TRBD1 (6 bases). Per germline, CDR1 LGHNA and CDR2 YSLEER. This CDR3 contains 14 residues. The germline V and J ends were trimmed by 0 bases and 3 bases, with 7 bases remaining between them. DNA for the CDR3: TGCGCCAGCAGCCAAGAGGGGGCGACAGATACGCAGTATTTT. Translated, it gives CASSQEGATDTQYF.

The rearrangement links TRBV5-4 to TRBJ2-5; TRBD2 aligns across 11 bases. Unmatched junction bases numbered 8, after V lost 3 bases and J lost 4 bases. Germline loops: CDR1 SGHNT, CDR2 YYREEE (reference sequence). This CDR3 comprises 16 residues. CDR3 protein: CASSSFLAGGRETQYF. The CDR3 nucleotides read TGTGCCAGCAGCTCCTTCTTAGCGGGGGGGCGAGAGACCCAGTACTTC.

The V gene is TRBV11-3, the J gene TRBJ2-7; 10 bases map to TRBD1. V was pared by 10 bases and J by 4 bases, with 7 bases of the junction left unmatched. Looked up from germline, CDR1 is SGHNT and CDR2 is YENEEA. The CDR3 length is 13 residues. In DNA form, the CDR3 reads TGTGCCACCTCCGGGACAGGGGCATACGAGCAGTACTTC. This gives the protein CATSGTGAYEQYF.

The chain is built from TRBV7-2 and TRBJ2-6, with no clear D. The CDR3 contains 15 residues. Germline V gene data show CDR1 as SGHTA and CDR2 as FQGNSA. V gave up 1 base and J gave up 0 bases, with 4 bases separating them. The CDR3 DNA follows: TGTGCCAGCAGCTTAGATAGCTCTGGGGCCAACGTCCTGACTTTC. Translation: CASSLDSSGANVLTF.

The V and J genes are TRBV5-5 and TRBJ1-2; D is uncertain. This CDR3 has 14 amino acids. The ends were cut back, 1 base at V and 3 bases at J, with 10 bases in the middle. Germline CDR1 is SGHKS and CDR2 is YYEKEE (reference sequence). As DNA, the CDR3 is TGTGCCAGCAGCTTGAGGGATACTGACTATGGCTACACCTTC. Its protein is CASSLRDTDYGYTF.

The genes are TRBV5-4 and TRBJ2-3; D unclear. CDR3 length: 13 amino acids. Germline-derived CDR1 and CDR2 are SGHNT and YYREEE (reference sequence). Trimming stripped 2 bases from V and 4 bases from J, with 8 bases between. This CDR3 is CASSFTAPDTQYF. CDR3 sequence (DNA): TGTGCCAGCAGCTTTACCGCTCCAGATACGCAGTATTTT.

The CDR3 coding sequence is TGTGCCAGCAGTGAAATCCGAGGCTTTGGCACTGAAGCTTTCTTT. Protein: CASSEIRGFGTEAFF. The chain has TRBV6-1 and TRBJ1-1; D ambiguous. From germline, CDR1 is MNHNS and CDR2 SASEGT. The ends were cut back, 2 bases at V and 4 bases at J, with 14 bases in the middle. CDR3 size: 15 residues.

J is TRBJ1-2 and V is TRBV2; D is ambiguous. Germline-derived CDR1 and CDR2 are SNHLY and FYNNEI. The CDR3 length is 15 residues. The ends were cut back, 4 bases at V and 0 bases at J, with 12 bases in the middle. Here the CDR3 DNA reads TGTGCCAGCAGTGTAACGGCTATGGCTAACTATGGCTACACCTTC. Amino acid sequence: CASSVTAMANYGYTF.

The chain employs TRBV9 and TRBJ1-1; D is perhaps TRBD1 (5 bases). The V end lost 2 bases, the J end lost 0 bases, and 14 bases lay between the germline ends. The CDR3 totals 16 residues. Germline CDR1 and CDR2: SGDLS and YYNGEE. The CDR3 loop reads CASSVGTTNMNTEAFF. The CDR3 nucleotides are TGTGCCAGCAGCGTGGGGACGACGAACATGAACACTGAAGCTTTCTTT. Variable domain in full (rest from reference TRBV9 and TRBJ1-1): DSGVTQTPKHLITATGQRVTLRCSPRSGDLSVYWYQQSLDQGLQFLIQYYNGEERAKGNILERFSAQQFPDLHSELNLSSLELGDSALYFCASSVGTTNMNTEAFFGQGTRLTVV.

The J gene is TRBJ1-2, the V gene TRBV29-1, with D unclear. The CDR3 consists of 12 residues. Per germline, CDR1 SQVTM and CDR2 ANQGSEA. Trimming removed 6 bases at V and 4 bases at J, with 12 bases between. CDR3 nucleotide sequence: TGCAGCGTAGAGGTAGTCCTCTATGGCTACACCTTC. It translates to CSVEVVLYGYTF.

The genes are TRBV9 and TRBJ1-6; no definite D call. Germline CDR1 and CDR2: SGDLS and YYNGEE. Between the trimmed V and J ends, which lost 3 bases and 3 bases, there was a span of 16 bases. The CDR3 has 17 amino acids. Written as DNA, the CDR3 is TGTGCCAGCAGCGCCTCTAGTGAGCCCTACTATAATTCACCCCTCCACTTT. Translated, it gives CASSASSEPYYNSPLHF.

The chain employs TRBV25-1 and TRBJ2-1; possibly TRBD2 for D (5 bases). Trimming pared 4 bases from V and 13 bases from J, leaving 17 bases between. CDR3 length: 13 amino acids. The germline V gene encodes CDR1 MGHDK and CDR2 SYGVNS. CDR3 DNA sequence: TGTGCCAGCAGTGCCGATCCGGGATCGTCCCAGTTCTTC. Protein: CASSADPGSSQFF.

In DNA, the CDR3 is TGTGCCAGCAGCTTAATGGGGCGGGGGGTGCCCGGAGAGACCCAGTACTTC. As protein: CASSLMGRGVPGETQYF. The gene calls are TRBV7-2 and TRBJ2-5, with 8 bases fitting TRBD2. The trim removed 2 bases at V and 4 bases at J, leaving 12 bases unmatched. This CDR3 contains 17 residues. Germline V gene data show CDR1 as SGHTA and CDR2 as FQGNSA.

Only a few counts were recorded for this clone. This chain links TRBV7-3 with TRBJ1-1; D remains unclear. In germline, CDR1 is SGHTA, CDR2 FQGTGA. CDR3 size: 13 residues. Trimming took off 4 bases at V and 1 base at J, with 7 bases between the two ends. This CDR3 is CASSSSQNTEAFF. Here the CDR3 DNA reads TGTGCCAGCAGCTCAAGCCAGAACACTGAAGCTTTCTTT.

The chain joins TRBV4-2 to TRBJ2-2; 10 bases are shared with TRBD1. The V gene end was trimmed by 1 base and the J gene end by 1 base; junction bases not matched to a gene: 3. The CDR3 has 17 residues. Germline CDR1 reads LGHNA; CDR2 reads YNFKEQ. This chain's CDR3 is CASSQGGQGRNTGELFF. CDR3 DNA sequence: TGTGCCAGCAGCCAAGGGGGACAGGGGAGGAACACCGGGGAGCTGTTTTTT.

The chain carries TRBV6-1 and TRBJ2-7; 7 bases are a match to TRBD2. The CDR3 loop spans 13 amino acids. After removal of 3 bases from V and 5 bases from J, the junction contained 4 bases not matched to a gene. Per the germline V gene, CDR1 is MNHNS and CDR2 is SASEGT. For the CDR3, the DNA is TGTGCCAGCAGTGAGGGGGGGGAGGACGAGCAGTACTTC. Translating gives CASSEGGEDEQYF.

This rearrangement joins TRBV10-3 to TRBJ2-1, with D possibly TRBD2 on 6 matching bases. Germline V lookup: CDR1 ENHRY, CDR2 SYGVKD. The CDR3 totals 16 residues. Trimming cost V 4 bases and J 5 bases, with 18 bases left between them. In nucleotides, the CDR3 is TGTGCCATCAGTGCCTTTCGGACTACCACAAACAATGAGCAGTTCTTC. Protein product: CAISAFRTTTNNEQFF.

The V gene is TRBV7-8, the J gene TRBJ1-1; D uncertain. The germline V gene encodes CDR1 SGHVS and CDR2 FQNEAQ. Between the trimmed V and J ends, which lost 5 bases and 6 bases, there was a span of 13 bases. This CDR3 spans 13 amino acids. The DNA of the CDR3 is TGTGCCAGCAGCCTAGGAAGGGAGGCTGAAGCTTTCTTT. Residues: CASSLGREAEAFF.

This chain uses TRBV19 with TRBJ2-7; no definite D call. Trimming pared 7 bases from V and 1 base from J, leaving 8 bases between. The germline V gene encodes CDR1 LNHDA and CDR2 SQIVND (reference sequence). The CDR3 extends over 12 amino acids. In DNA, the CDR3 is TGTGCCAGTATGGCTTCTTCCTACGAGCAGTACTTC. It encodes CASMASSYEQYF.

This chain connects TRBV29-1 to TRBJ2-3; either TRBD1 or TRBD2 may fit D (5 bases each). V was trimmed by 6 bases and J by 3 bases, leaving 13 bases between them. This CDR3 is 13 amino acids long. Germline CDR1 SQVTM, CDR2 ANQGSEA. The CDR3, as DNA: TGCAGCGTCCTAGTGGGGGAGACAGATACGCAGTATTTT. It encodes CSVLVGETDTQYF.